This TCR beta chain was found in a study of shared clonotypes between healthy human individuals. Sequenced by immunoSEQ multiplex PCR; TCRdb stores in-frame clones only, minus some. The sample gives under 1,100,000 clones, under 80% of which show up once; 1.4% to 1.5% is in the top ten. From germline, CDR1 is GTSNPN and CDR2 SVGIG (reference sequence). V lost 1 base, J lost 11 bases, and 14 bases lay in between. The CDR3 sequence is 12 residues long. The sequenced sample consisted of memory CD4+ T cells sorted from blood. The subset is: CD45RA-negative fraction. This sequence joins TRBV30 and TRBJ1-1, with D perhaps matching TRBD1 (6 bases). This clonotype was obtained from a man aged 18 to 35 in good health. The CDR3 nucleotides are TGTGCCTGGAGTGGAAACAGGGATGAGGCTTTCTTT. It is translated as CAWSGNRDEAFF.